A selection of T cell receptor beta chains follows, all from one sample in a study of blood T cell repertoires in COVID-19. Sequencing used immunoSEQ multiplex PCR; TCRdb keeps in-frame clones, though not all of them. The profile shows 350,000 or so clones, almost 90% of them singletons. The sample consisted of PBMCs or T cells enriched from blood (not recorded which). These receptors were taken from a young woman who had been exposed to COVID-19. Both conserved end residues are part of each CDR3. The D gene is left open where the match is weak. Clone size is not always given. Where it is, it says once, few, many or a class for expanded clones.

j_call | clone_size | v_call | d_call | cdr3_aa | cdr3_nt
TRBJ1-4 | NA | TRBV18 | TRBD1 | CASSPPQGAANEKLFF | TGTGCCAGCTCACCACCGCAGGGGGCAGCTAATGAAAAACTGTTTTTT
TRBJ2-7 | NA | TRBV19 | NA | CASSRTGNQYEQYF | TGTGCCAGTAGTAGAACGGGAAATCAATACGAGCAGTACTTC
TRBJ2-1 | NA | TRBV4-2 | TRBD1 | CASSSRDRGSYNEQFF | TGTGCCAGCAGCTCTCGGGACAGGGGTTCCTACAATGAGCAGTTCTTC
TRBJ2-7 | once | TRBV5-1 | NA | CASSLWEIGAEQYF | TGCGCCAGCAGCTTGTGGGAGATAGGAGCCGAGCAGTACTTC
TRBJ2-3 | NA | TRBV14 | TRBD2 | CASSQDRLAVFASTDTQYF | TGTGCCAGCAGCCAAGATCGGCTAGCGGTTTTTGCTAGCACAGATACGCAGTATTTT
TRBJ1-3 | NA | TRBV11-2 | TRBD1 | CASSTDRVWNTIYF | TGTGCCAGCAGCACGGACAGGGTGTGGAACACCATATATTTT
TRBJ1-1 | NA | TRBV14 | NA | CASSPLGRQRTEAFF | TGTGCCAGCAGCCCCCTAGGGAGGCAGAGGACTGAAGCTTTCTTT
TRBJ1-1 | NA | TRBV9 | NA | CASSVADSRTEAFF | TGTGCCAGCAGCGTAGCCGACAGCCGAACTGAAGCTTTCTTT
TRBJ1-2 | NA | TRBV5-1 | TRBD1 | CASSPLPEGRGPNYGYTF | TGCGCCAGCAGCCCGCTTCCGGAGGGCAGGGGGCCTAACTATGGCTACACCTTC
TRBJ1-5 | NA | TRBV5-8 | NA | CASSLLLSRQPQHF | TGTGCCAGCAGCTTGCTCCTATCCAGGCAGCCCCAGCATTTT
TRBJ2-7 | NA | TRBV19 | TRBD1 | CASTAGTGAYEQYF | TGTGCCAGTACGGCCGGGACAGGAGCCTACGAGCAGTACTTC
TRBJ1-2 | NA | TRBV6-6 | TRBD1 | CASSYGRTGVDYGYTF | TGTGCCAGCAGTTACGGGCGGACAGGTGTGGACTATGGCTACACCTTC
TRBJ1-6 | once | TRBV7-8 | NA | CASSSRGGENSPLHF | TGTGCCAGCAGCTCCCGTGGAGGGGAGAATTCACCCCTCCACTTT
TRBJ1-2 | NA | TRBV28 | NA | CASSLGRSGYGYTF | TGTGCCAGCAGTTTGGGGAGGTCGGGCTATGGCTACACCTTC
TRBJ2-5 | NA | TRBV27 | TRBD1 | CASSWDRGETQYF | TGTGCCAGCAGTTGGGACAGGGGAGAGACCCAGTACTTC
TRBJ1-6 | NA | TRBV7-9 | NA | CASSLRGDSGSPLHF | TGTGCCAGCAGCCTCCGGGGGGATTCGGGTTCACCCCTCCACTTT
TRBJ1-3 | few | TRBV10-3 | NA | CAIASSGVISGNTIYF | TGTGCCATCGCCTCCTCCGGGGTTATCTCTGGAAACACCATATATTTT
TRBJ1-4 | once | TRBV29-1 | NA | CSVVQGADEKLFF | TGCAGCGTTGTACAGGGAGCGGATGAAAAACTGTTTTTT
TRBJ1-4 | NA | TRBV28 | NA | CASSRGGSSEKLFF | TGTGCCAGCAGTAGGGGGGGTAGTAGTGAAAAACTGTTTTTT
TRBJ2-5 | NA | TRBV28 | TRBD2 | CASNGGGSLQETQYF | TGTGCCAGCAATGGGGGGGGGAGCCTCCAAGAGACCCAGTACTTC
TRBJ2-2 | once | TRBV9 | NA | CASSVVQGYTGELFF | TGTGCCAGCAGCGTAGTCCAGGGATACACCGGGGAGCTGTTTTTT
TRBJ2-2 | once | TRBV5-1 | TRBD2 | CASSAGGTSGAELFF | TGCGCCAGCAGCGCTGGTGGGACTAGCGGGGCGGAGCTGTTTTTT
TRBJ2-7 | once | TRBV27 | NA | CASSFRGSLSYEQYF | TGTGCCAGCAGTTTTAGGGGTAGTTTGTCCTACGAGCAGTACTTC
TRBJ2-5 | NA | TRBV28 | TRBD2 | CASSPPGGVETQYF | TGTGCCAGCAGCCCCCCGGGGGGGGTAGAGACCCAGTACTTC
TRBJ2-1 | NA | TRBV10-3 | TRBD2 | CAISESAKTSGLLGNEQFF | TGTGCCATCAGTGAGTCCGCGAAGACTAGCGGTCTCCTGGGGAATGAGCAGTTCTTC
TRBJ2-1 | NA | TRBV7-3 | TRBD2 | CASSPAGLAGGNEQFF | TGTGCCAGCAGCCCGGCGGGACTAGCGGGAGGCAATGAGCAGTTCTTC
TRBJ2-1 | NA | TRBV18 | NA | CASSRSQGGEQFF | TGTGCCAGCTCGCGATCTCAGGGTGGAGAGCAGTTCTTC
TRBJ1-5 | NA | TRBV6-4 | NA | CASRLQGTVSNQPQHF | TGTGCCAGCAGATTACAGGGTACAGTGTCCAATCAGCCCCAGCATTTT
TRBJ1-1 | NA | TRBV7-3 | NA | CASSTTANTEAFF | TGTGCCAGCAGCACAACAGCGAACACTGAAGCTTTCTTT
TRBJ2-1 | NA | TRBV27 | NA | CASRDLGQLNEQFF | TGTGCCAGCAGGGACCTGGGGCAGCTCAATGAGCAGTTCTTC
TRBJ2-1 | NA | TRBV27 | NA | CASSLSSSRREQFF | TGTGCCAGCAGTTTATCGTCTAGTAGGCGTGAGCAGTTCTTC
TRBJ2-7 | NA | TRBV27 | NA | CASSLSGASYEQYF | TGTGCCAGCAGTTTATCGGGGGCCTCCTACGAGCAGTACTTC
TRBJ2-4 | NA | TRBV7-9 | NA | CASSFSVWQSGAKNIQYF | TGTGCCAGCAGCTTCAGCGTATGGCAATCGGGGGCCAAAAACATTCAGTACTTC
TRBJ1-1 | NA | TRBV11-3 | NA | CASSLDLGGTTEAFF | TGTGCCAGCAGCTTAGATCTTGGAGGGACCACTGAAGCTTTCTTT
TRBJ1-6 | NA | TRBV12-5 | TRBD1 | CASGRDSTNSPLHF | TGTGCTAGTGGCCGGGACAGCACCAATTCACCCCTCCACTTT